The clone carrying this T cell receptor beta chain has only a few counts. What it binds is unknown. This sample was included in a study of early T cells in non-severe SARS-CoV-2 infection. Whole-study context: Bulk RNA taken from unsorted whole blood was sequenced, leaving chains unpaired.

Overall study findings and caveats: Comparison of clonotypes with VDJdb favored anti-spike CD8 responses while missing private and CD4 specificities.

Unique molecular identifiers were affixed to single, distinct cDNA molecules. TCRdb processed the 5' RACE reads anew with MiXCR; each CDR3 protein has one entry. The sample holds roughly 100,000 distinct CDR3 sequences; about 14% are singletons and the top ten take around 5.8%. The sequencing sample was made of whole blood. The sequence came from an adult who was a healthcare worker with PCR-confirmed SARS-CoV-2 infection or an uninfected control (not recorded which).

The CDR3 region is CASSIRRGPDYQPQHF. DNA for the CDR3: TGTGCCAGTAGTATCCGCAGGGGGCCAGATTATCAGCCCCAGCATTTT. The chain has TRBV19 and TRBJ1-5; TRBD1 aligns across 8 bases. Germline V gene sequence: CDR1 LNHDA, CDR2 SQIVND (reference sequence). The ends lost 3 bases at V and 5 bases at J; junction bases unmatched: 9. CDR3 length: 16 amino acids.